This is a list of T cell receptor beta chains from one sample in a study of T cell responses to AZD1222 COVID-19 vaccine. Clones were sequenced by immunoSEQ multiplex PCR, and TCRdb holds only the in-frame ones, with some missing. The sample lists under 150,000 clones, roughly 93% seen once, with 1.9% in the top ten. The specimen comprised peripheral blood, sampled 28 days after the second AZD1222 dose. The source of these receptors is an adult who received the AZD1222 COVID-19 vaccine. The CDR3 runs from the conserved cysteine through the conserved F or W. Each record gives: V gene, D gene, clone size, J gene, CDR3 DNA, CDR3 protein. D genes are given only for firm matches. Clone size appears in some rows only: once, few, many, or a class for an expanded clone.

V: TRBV2; D: TRBD1; size: .; J: TRBJ2-7; DNA: TGTGCCACCCTACGGGACAGGGGGCATGGCCCCTACTTC; CDR3: CATLRDRGHGPYF
V: TRBV10-3; D: .; size: .; J: TRBJ2-5; DNA: TGTGCCATCAGTGCCTCGGGGGCCCAAGAGACCCAGTACTTC; CDR3: CAISASGAQETQYF
V: TRBV7-3; D: .; size: .; J: TRBJ2-2; DNA: TGTGCCAGCAGCCGCGCGAACACCGGGGAGCTGTTTTTT; CDR3: CASSRANTGELFF
V: TRBV7-2; D: .; size: .; J: TRBJ1-1; DNA: TGTGCCAGCAGCTTACAGGTCGGGGGGAACACTGAAGCTTTCTTT; CDR3: CASSLQVGGNTEAFF
V: TRBV15; D: TRBD1; size: .; J: TRBJ2-1; DNA: TGTGCCACCAGCAGGGGGGACAGGGGGCCCTACAATGAGCAGTTCTTC; CDR3: CATSRGDRGPYNEQFF
V: TRBV11-3; D: .; size: .; J: TRBJ2-7; DNA: TGTGCCAGCAGCCAAAGGAGCTCCTACGAGCAGTACTTC; CDR3: CASSQRSSYEQYF
V: TRBV6-5; D: .; size: few; J: TRBJ1-5; DNA: TGTGCCAGCAGCGGCCAAAGGAGAGGGGGTCAGCCCCAGCATTTT; CDR3: CASSGQRRGGQPQHF
V: TRBV11-1; D: TRBD1; size: .; J: TRBJ1-5; DNA: TGTGCCAGCAGCGCCTTACAGGGGGCAAATCAGCCCCAGCATTTT; CDR3: CASSALQGANQPQHF
V: TRBV15; D: .; size: .; J: TRBJ1-5; DNA: TGTGCCACCAGCAGAGGTTTGGGTAGGGGCGGTCAGCCCCAGCATTTT; CDR3: CATSRGLGRGGQPQHF
V: TRBV2; D: .; size: .; J: TRBJ1-2; DNA: TGTGCCAGCACAGAGTTTAACTATGGCTACACCTTC; CDR3: CASTEFNYGYTF
V: TRBV7-6; D: TRBD1; size: .; J: TRBJ1-6; DNA: TGTGCCAGCAGCCCGTCGGGACAGATTAATAATTCACCCCTCCACTTT; CDR3: CASSPSGQINNSPLHF
V: TRBV4-1; D: .; size: .; J: TRBJ2-6; DNA: TGCGCCAGCTGGATGGGCTCTGGGGCCAACGTCCTGACTTTC; CDR3: CASWMGSGANVLTF
V: TRBV18; D: .; size: .; J: TRBJ1-1; DNA: TGTGCCAGCTCACGCACTGTACAGGGCGTGAACACTGAAGCTTTCTTT; CDR3: CASSRTVQGVNTEAFF
V: TRBV21-1; D: .; size: .; J: TRBJ1-1; DNA: TGTGCCAGCAGCAAATCGGGACAGGAGAACACTGAAGCTTTCTTT; CDR3: CASSKSGQENTEAFF
V: TRBV15; D: .; size: .; J: TRBJ2-2; DNA: TGTGCCACCAGCCCCGGCGGGTTCACCGGGGAGCTGTTTTTT; CDR3: CATSPGGFTGELFF
V: TRBV5-1; D: .; size: .; J: TRBJ1-4; DNA: TGCGCCAGCAGCTCTGAACAGGGCCCTAGGAAACTGTTTTTT; CDR3: CASSSEQGPRKLFF
V: TRBV5-4; D: TRBD2; size: .; J: TRBJ2-1; DNA: TGTGCCAGCAGACCGGGACTAGCGACCGGCGATGAGCAGTTCTTC; CDR3: CASRPGLATGDEQFF
V: TRBV19; D: .; size: once; J: TRBJ1-3; DNA: TGTGCCAGTTCGAGGAGCTCTGGAAACACCATATATTTT; CDR3: CASSRSSGNTIYF
V: TRBV20-1; D: .; size: .; J: TRBJ1-2; DNA: TGCAGTGCTGGGGGGGGCTACACCTTC; CDR3: CSAGGGYTF
V: TRBV20-1; D: .; size: .; J: TRBJ1-1; DNA: TGCCCCTCCTTGGGTAGTGGAGCTTTCTTT; CDR3: CPSLGSGAFF
V: TRBV6-6; D: TRBD1; size: few; J: TRBJ2-1; DNA: TGTGCCAGCAGGGACAGGACGCTCGATGAGCAGTTCTTC; CDR3: CASRDRTLDEQFF
V: TRBV6-2/TRBV6-3; D: .; size: .; J: TRBJ1-5; DNA: TGTGCCAGCAGTTACTCGAGAGATAATCAGCCCCAGCATTTT; CDR3: CASSYSRDNQPQHF
V: TRBV9; D: .; size: .; J: TRBJ2-7; DNA: TGTGCCAGCAGCGTAGATGGGTGGAGCGAGCAGTACTTC; CDR3: CASSVDGWSEQYF
V: TRBV11-2; D: TRBD2; size: .; J: TRBJ2-3; DNA: TGTGCCAGCAGCACCTCTAGCGGGGATACGCAGTATTTT; CDR3: CASSTSSGDTQYF
V: TRBV3-1/TRBV3-2; D: .; size: .; J: TRBJ2-5; DNA: TGTGCCAGCAGCCAAGATTACAGGGCCCAAGAGACCCAGTACTTC; CDR3: CASSQDYRAQETQYF
V: TRBV2; D: TRBD1; size: .; J: TRBJ2-7; DNA: TGTGCCAGCTCGACAGGGGGCATATACGAGCAGTACTTC; CDR3: CASSTGGIYEQYF
V: TRBV5-1; D: .; size: .; J: TRBJ2-1; DNA: TGCGCCAGCAGCACGGGGGAGTTAAAACTACGGCAAGGGTTCTTC; CDR3: CASSTGELKLRQGFF
V: TRBV5-1; D: .; size: .; J: TRBJ1-5; DNA: TGCGCCAGCAGCTGGGACGGGGGCCGGAATCAGCCCCAGCATTTT; CDR3: CASSWDGGRNQPQHF
V: TRBV19; D: .; size: .; J: TRBJ2-7; DNA: TGTGCCAGTAGTAAAGCAGGAGTCTACGAGCAGTACTTC; CDR3: CASSKAGVYEQYF
V: TRBV10-3; D: TRBD1; size: .; J: TRBJ2-3; DNA: TGTGCCATCAGGGGGACAGGGACCACAGATACGCAGTATTTT; CDR3: CAIRGTGTTDTQYF
V: TRBV18; D: .; size: .; J: TRBJ2-1; DNA: TGTGCCAGCTCAATAGTCGGTGAGCAGTTCTTC; CDR3: CASSIVGEQFF
V: TRBV5-4; D: .; size: .; J: TRBJ2-3; DNA: TGTGCCAGCAGCCATGGACTAATCACAGATACGCAGTATTTT; CDR3: CASSHGLITDTQYF
V: TRBV5-1; D: TRBD1; size: .; J: TRBJ1-1; DNA: TGCGCCAGCAGCTTGGCAGGGGGCAACACTGAAGCTTTCTTT; CDR3: CASSLAGGNTEAFF
V: TRBV2; D: .; size: .; J: TRBJ2-5; DNA: TGTGCCAGCAGTGCTCAACAGGGTGCAGAGACCCAGTACTTC; CDR3: CASSAQQGAETQYF
V: TRBV7-2; D: .; size: .; J: TRBJ1-2; DNA: TGTGCCAGCAGCTTAGCGGCAGACAAATTCTATGGCTACACCTTC; CDR3: CASSLAADKFYGYTF
V: TRBV11-2; D: .; size: .; J: TRBJ1-3; DNA: TGTGCCAGCAGCCAGCAACAGGGTCCCGGCACCATATATTTT; CDR3: CASSQQQGPGTIYF
V: TRBV27; D: TRBD2; size: .; J: TRBJ2-1; DNA: TGTGCCAGCAGTCCACCCCCCGGGACTAGCGGGATCTATGAGCAGTTCTTC; CDR3: CASSPPPGTSGIYEQFF
V: TRBV12-5; D: TRBD1; size: .; J: TRBJ1-2; DNA: TGTGCTAGTGGTTCCTACGGGGACAGGGAAATGGGCTACACCTTC; CDR3: CASGSYGDREMGYTF
V: TRBV9; D: .; size: .; J: TRBJ1-4; DNA: TGTGCCAGCAGCGTAGGGGCAGGGCTAGTTAATGAAAAACTGTTTTTT; CDR3: CASSVGAGLVNEKLFF
V: TRBV19; D: .; size: .; J: TRBJ1-2; DNA: TGTGCCAGTAGTTTACAGGGTAACTATGGCTACACCTTC; CDR3: CASSLQGNYGYTF
V: TRBV7-9; D: .; size: .; J: TRBJ1-1; DNA: TGTGCCAGCAGCCCAACGGTTAAGAACACTGAAGCTTTCTTT; CDR3: CASSPTVKNTEAFF
V: TRBV7-9; D: TRBD2; size: .; J: TRBJ2-7; DNA: TGTGCCAGCAGCTTCGGGACTAGCGGGAGGGGGGATCGCTACGAGCAGTACTTC; CDR3: CASSFGTSGRGDRYEQYF
V: TRBV7-2; D: .; size: .; J: TRBJ2-5; DNA: TGTGCCAGCAGCTTAGCGGTGGGACGACTCCAAGAGACCCAGTACTTC; CDR3: CASSLAVGRLQETQYF
V: TRBV6-5; D: TRBD1; size: few; J: TRBJ2-7; DNA: TGTGCCAGCAAAAGGGGACAGAGCTCCTACGAGCAGTACTTC; CDR3: CASKRGQSSYEQYF
V: TRBV25-1; D: .; size: .; J: TRBJ1-1; DNA: TGTGCCAGCAGTGAATCGGGGCTCGGGGCTTTCTTT; CDR3: CASSESGLGAFF
V: TRBV18; D: .; size: .; J: TRBJ1-4; DNA: TGTGCCAGCTCACAACAGGGCCCCTTAATCGGGAAACTGTTTTTT; CDR3: CASSQQGPLIGKLFF
V: TRBV11-3; D: TRBD1; size: .; J: TRBJ2-1; DNA: TGTGCCAGCAGCCCACAGGGGGCTCTCGCCTACAATGAGCAGTTCTTC; CDR3: CASSPQGALAYNEQFF
V: TRBV4-2; D: TRBD2; size: .; J: TRBJ2-1; DNA: TGTGCCAGCGGAGGACTAGCGGGAGTTTCTGAGCAGTTCTTC; CDR3: CASGGLAGVSEQFF
V: TRBV7-9; D: .; size: .; J: TRBJ1-1; DNA: TGTGCCAGCAGCGCCCTGGGGATGAAAGGTACTGAAGCTTTCTTT; CDR3: CASSALGMKGTEAFF
V: TRBV19; D: .; size: .; J: TRBJ1-1; DNA: TGTGCCAGTAGAGTACCCCAAACTTATCGGCCCGGATCCAGGACAGATGAGATTGAAGCTTTCTTT; CDR3: CASRVPQTYRPGSRTDEIEAFF
V: TRBV7-2; D: TRBD2; size: .; J: TRBJ2-1; DNA: TGTGCCAGCAGCTTATACGGGGGGACCTACAATGAGCAGTTCTTC; CDR3: CASSLYGGTYNEQFF